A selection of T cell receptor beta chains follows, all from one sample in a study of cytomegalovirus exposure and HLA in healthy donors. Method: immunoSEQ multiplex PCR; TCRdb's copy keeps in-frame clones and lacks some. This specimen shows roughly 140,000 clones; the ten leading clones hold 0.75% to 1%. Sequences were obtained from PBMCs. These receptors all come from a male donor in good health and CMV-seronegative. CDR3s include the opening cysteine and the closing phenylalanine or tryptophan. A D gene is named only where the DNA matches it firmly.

CASSPSGTGYGYTF	TGTGCCAGCAGTCCTTCCGGGACAGGCTATGGCTACACCTTC	TRBD1	TRBV9	TRBJ1-2
CSVDDSANTGELFF	TGCAGCGTTGATGACAGCGCGAACACCGGGGAGCTGTTTTTT	NA	TRBV29-1	TRBJ2-2
CAWRRGQSNEKLFF	TGTGCCTGGAGGCGTGGACAGTCTAATGAAAAACTGTTTTTT	NA	TRBV30	TRBJ1-4
CASSPEVAGGEEQYF	TGCGCCAGCAGCCCGGAGGTAGCGGGAGGTGAGGAGCAGTACTTC	TRBD2	TRBV4-1	TRBJ2-7
CASSTGQLNTEAFF	TGTGCCAGCAGCACGGGACAATTGAACACTGAAGCTTTCTTT	NA	TRBV11-2	TRBJ1-1
CASSIYFGQVEQYF	TGTGCCAGTAGTATTTACTTTGGACAGGTGGAGCAGTACTTC	TRBD1	TRBV19	TRBJ2-7
CASSLDLSFNQPQHF	TGTGCCAGCAGCTTAGATCTCAGTTTCAATCAGCCCCAGCATTTT	NA	TRBV11-2	TRBJ1-5
CATSRVMTDPNTGELFF	TGTGCCACCAGCAGAGTTATGACAGACCCGAACACCGGGGAGCTGTTTTTT	NA	TRBV15	TRBJ2-2
CAWSADTGNEQFF	TGTGCCTGGAGTGCCGACACAGGGAATGAGCAGTTCTTC	NA	TRBV30	TRBJ2-1
CAGGSGANVLTF	TGTGCCGGGGGGTCTGGGGCCAACGTCCTGACTTTC	NA	TRBV30	TRBJ2-6
CASSQDRGRQGAGYTF	TGTGCCAGCAGCCAAGATCGTGGACGACAGGGGGCAGGCTACACCTTC	TRBD1	TRBV4-2	TRBJ1-2
CASSPPGVVYGYTF	TGTGCCAGCTCACCACCCGGGGTGGTCTATGGCTACACCTTC	NA	TRBV18	TRBJ1-2
CASSPPGNSYNSPLHF	TGTGCCAGCAGTCCCCCAGGGAACTCCTATAATTCACCCCTCCACTTT	NA	TRBV7-9	TRBJ1-6
CASSRRLAFEQYF	TGCGCCAGCAGCCGAAGACTAGCGTTTGAGCAGTACTTC	TRBD2	TRBV4-3	TRBJ2-7
CASTGGNYNEQFF	TGTGCCAGCACTGGCGGGAACTACAATGAGCAGTTCTTC	NA	TRBV27	TRBJ2-1
CASSVGPVPNYEQYF	TGTGCCAGCAGTGTGGGGCCGGTACCTAACTACGAGCAGTACTTC	NA	TRBV6-1	TRBJ2-7
CASSEVLVISSYNEQFF	TGTGCCAGCAGTGAAGTCCTAGTCATAAGCTCCTACAATGAGCAGTTCTTC	NA	TRBV6-1	TRBJ2-1
CASRGTLNTEAFF	TGTGCCAGCCGGGGGACCTTGAACACTGAAGCTTTCTTT	NA	TRBV18	TRBJ1-1
CASNTEGGYTF	TGTGCCAGCAATACGGAGGGTGGCTACACCTTC	NA	TRBV16	TRBJ1-2
CASKLVVNTEAFF	TGTGCCAGCAAACTCGTGGTGAACACTGAAGCTTTCTTT	NA	TRBV6-1	TRBJ1-1
CASSPGTAQPQHF	TGTGCCAGCTCACCCGGGACAGCTCAGCCCCAGCATTTT	TRBD1	TRBV18	TRBJ1-5
CASRYRGTDTGELFF	TGTGCCAGCAGATACAGGGGGACGGACACCGGGGAGCTGTTTTTT	TRBD1	TRBV7-8	TRBJ2-2
CASSPPPGTSAFLGYTF	TGTGCCAGCTCACCACCGCCTGGGACATCGGCCTTTTTGGGCTACACCTTC	NA	TRBV18	TRBJ1-2
CASSYSSGAPGELFF	TGTGCCAGCAGTTACTCATCAGGGGCTCCCGGGGAGCTGTTTTTT	NA	TRBV6-5	TRBJ2-2
CASSPRTGRNYGYTF	TGTGCCAGTAGTCCCCGGACAGGGCGAAACTATGGCTACACCTTC	TRBD1	TRBV19	TRBJ1-2
CASSPRDRNSPLHF	TGTGCCAGCAGCCCTCGGGACAGAAATTCACCCCTCCACTTT	TRBD1	TRBV7-2	TRBJ1-6
CASSFGQGWAGSFF	TGCGCCAGCAGCTTTGGACAGGGGTGGGCCGGGTCTTTCTTT	TRBD1	TRBV5-1	TRBJ1-1